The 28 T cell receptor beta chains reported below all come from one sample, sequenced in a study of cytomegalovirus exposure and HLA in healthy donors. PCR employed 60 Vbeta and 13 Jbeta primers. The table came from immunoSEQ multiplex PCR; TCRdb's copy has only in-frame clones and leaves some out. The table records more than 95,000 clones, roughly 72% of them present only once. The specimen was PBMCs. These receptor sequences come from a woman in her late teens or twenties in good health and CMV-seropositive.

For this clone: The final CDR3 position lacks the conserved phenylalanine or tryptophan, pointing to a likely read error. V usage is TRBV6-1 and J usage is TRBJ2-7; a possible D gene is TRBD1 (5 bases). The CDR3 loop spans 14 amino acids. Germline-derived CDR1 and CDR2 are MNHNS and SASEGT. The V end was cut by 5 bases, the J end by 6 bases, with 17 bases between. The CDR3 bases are TGTGCCAGCAGTCTCCGGACAAGAGACGGCGAGCAGTACCTC. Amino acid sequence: CASSLRTRDGEQYL.

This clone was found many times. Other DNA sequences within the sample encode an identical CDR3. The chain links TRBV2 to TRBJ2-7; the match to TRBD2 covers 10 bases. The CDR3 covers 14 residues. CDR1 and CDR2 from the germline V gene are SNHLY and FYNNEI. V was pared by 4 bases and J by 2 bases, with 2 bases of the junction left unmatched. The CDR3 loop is CASSVLAGPYEQYF. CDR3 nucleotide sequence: TGTGCCAGCAGTGTACTAGCGGGACCCTACGAGCAGTACTTC.

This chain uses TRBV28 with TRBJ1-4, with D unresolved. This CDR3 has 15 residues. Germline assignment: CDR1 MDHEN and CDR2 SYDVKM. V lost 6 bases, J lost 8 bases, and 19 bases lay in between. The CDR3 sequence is CASSGVGAGSEKLFF. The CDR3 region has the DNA TGTGCCAGCAGCGGGGTTGGCGCCGGGAGCGAAAAACTGTTTTTT.

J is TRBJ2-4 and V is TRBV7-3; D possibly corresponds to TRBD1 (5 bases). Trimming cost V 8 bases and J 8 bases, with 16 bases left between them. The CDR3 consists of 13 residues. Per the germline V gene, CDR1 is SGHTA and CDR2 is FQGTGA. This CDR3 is CASGQGSGDIQYF. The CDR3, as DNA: TGTGCCAGCGGTCAGGGAAGTGGAGACATTCAGTACTTC.

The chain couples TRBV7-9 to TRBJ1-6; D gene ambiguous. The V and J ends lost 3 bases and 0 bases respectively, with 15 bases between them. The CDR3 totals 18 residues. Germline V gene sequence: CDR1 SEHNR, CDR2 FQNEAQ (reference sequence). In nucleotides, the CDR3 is TGTGCCAGCAGCTTTTCACCTCTTAAGAGCTCCTATAATTCACCCCTCCACTTT. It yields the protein CASSFSPLKSSYNSPLHF.

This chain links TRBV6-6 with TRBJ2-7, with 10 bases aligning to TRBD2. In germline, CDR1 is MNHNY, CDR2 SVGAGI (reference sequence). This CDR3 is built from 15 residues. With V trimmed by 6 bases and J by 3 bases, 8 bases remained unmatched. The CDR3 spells CASRKTSGLNYEQYF. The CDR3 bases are TGTGCCAGCAGAAAGACTAGCGGGCTAAACTACGAGCAGTACTTC.

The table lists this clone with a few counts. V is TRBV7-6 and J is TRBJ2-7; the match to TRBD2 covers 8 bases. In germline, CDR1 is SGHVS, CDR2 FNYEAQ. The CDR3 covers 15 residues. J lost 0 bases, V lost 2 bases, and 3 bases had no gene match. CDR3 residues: CASSLSGSLSYEQYF. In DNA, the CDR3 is TGTGCCAGCAGCTTAAGCGGGAGCCTCTCCTACGAGCAGTACTTC.

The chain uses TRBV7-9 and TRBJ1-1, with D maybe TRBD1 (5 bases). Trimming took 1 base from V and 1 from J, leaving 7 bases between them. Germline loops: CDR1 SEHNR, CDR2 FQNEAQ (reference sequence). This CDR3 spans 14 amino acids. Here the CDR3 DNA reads TGTGCCAGCAGCTTAGGCAGGGAGAACACTGAAGCTTTCTTT. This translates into CASSLGRENTEAFF.

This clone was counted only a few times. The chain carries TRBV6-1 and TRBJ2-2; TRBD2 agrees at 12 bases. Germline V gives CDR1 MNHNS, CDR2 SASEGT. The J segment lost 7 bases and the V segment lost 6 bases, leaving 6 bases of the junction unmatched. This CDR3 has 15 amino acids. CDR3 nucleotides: TGTGCCAGCAGGACTCAACTAGCGGGAGGCGGGGAGCTGTTTTTT. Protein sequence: CASRTQLAGGGELFF.

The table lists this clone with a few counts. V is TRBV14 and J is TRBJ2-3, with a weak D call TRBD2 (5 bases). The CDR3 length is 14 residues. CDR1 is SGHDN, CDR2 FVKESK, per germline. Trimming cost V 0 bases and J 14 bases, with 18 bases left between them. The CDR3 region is CASSQDQFGLARYF. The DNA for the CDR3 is TGTGCCAGCAGCCAAGATCAGTTCGGCCTAGCAAGGTATTTT.

The CDR3 region is CASSWTGGDSYEQYF. The CDR3 nucleotides read TGCGCCAGCAGCTGGACAGGGGGAGATTCCTACGAGCAGTACTTC. The chain employs TRBV5-1 and TRBJ2-7; TRBD1 aligns across 10 bases. V was pared by 3 bases and J by 1 base, with 4 bases of the junction left unmatched. Germline V gene data show CDR1 as SGHRS and CDR2 as YFSETQ. The length of the CDR3 is 15 residues.

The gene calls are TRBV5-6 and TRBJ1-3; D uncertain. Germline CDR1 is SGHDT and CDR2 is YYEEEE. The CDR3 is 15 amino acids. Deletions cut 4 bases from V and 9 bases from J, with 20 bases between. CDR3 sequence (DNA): TGTGCCAGCAGCACCGCGGGGTCGGGAGCAGGCACCATATATTTT. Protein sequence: CASSTAGSGAGTIYF.

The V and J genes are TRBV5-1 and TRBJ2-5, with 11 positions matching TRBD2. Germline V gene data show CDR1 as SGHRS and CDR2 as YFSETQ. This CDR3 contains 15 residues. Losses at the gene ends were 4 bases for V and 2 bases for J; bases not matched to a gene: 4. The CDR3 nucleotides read TGCGCCAGCAGCGGAGGGACTAGCGGTCAAGAGACCCAGTACTTC. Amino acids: CASSGGTSGQETQYF.

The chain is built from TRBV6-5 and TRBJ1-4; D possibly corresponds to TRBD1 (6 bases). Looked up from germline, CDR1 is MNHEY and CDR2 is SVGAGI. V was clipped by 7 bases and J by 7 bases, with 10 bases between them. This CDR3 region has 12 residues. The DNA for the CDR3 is TGTGCCAGCATGACAGGCGGTGAAAAACTGTTTTTT. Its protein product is CASMTGGEKLFF.

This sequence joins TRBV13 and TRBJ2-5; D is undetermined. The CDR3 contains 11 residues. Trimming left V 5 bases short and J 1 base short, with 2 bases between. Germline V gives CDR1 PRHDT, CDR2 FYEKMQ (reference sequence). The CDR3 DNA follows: TGTGCCAGCAGCCTCCAAGAGACCCAGTACTTC. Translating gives CASSLQETQYF.

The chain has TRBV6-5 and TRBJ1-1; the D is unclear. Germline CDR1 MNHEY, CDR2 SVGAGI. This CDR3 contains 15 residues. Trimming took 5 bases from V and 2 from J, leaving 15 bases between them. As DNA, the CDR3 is TGTGCCAGCAGTCACACGCCGGCGGTTAACACTGAAGCTTTCTTT. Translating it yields CASSHTPAVNTEAFF.

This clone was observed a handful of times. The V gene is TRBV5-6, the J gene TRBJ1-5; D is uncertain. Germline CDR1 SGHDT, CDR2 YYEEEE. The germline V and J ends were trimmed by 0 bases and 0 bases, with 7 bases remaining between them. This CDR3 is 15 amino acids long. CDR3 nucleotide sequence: TGTGCCAGCAGCTTGGGGCTAGATAGCAATCAGCCCCAGCATTTT. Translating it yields CASSLGLDSNQPQHF.

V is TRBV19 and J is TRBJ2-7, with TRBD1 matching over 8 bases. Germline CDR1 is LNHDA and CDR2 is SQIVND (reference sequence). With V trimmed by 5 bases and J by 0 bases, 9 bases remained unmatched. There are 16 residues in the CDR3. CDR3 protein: CASSPRTGPSSYEQYF. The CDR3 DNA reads TGTGCCAGTAGTCCACGGACAGGGCCGAGCTCCTACGAGCAGTACTTC.

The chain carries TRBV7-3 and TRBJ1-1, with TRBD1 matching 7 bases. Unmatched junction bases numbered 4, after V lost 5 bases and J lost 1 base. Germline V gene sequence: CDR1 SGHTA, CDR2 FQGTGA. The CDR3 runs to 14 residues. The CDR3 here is CASSEGQPNTEAFF. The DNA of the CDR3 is TGTGCCAGCAGCGAGGGACAGCCGAACACTGAAGCTTTCTTT. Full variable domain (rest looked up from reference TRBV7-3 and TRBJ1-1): GAGVSQTPSNKVTEKGKYVELRCDPISGHTALYWYRQSLGQGPEFLIYFQGTGAADDSGLPNDRFFAVRPEGSVSTLKIQRTERGDSAVYLCASSEGQPNTEAFFGQGTRLTVV.

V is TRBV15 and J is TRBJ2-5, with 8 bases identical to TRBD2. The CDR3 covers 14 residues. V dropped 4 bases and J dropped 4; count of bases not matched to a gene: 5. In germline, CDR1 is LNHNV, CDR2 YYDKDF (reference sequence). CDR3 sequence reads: CATSNLAGLETQYF. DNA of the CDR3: TGTGCCACCAGCAATTTAGCGGGACTAGAGACCCAGTACTTC.

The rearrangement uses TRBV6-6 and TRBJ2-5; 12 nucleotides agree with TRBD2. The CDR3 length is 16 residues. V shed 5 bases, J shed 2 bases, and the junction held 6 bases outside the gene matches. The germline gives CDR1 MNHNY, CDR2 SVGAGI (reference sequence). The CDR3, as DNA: TGTGCCAGCAGTCCCAGGACTAGCGGGATTCAAGAGACCCAGTACTTC. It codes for CASSPRTSGIQETQYF.

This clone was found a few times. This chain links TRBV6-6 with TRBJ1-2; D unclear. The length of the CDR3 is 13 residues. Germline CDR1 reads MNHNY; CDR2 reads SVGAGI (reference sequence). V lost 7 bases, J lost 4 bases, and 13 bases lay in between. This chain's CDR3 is CASTGGSPYGYTF. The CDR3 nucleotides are TGTGCCAGCACCGGCGGGTCGCCCTATGGCTACACCTTC.

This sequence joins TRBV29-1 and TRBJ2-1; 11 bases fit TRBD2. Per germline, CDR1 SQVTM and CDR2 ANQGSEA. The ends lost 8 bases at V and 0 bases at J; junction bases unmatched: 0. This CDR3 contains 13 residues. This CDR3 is CSTSGSSYNEQFF. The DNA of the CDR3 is TGCAGCACTAGCGGGAGCTCCTACAATGAGCAGTTCTTC.

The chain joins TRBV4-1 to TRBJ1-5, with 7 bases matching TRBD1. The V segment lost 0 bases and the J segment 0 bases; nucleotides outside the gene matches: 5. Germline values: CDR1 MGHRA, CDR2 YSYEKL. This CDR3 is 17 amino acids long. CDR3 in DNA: TGCGCCAGCAGCCAAGAACCCAGGGGGAATAGCAATCAGCCCCAGCATTTT. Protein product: CASSQEPRGNSNQPQHF.

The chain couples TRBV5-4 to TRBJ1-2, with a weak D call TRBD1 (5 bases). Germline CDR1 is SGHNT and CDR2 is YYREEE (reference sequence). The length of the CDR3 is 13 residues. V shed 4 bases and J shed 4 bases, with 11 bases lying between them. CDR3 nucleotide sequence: TGTGCCAGCAGCCCCTCAGGGTCCTATGGCTACACCTTC. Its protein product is CASSPSGSYGYTF.

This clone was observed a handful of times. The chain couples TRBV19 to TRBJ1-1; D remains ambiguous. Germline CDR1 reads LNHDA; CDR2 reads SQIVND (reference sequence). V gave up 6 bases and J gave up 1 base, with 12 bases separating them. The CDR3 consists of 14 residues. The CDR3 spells CASRIQAGNTEAFF. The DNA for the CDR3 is TGTGCCAGTAGGATCCAAGCGGGGAACACTGAAGCTTTCTTT.

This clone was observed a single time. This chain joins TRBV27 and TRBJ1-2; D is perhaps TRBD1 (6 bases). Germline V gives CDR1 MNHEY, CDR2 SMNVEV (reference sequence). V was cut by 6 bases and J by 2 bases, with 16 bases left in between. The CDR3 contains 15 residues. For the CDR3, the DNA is TGTGCCAGCAGAACATACCGGACAGCGAACTATGGCTACACCTTC. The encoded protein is CASRTYRTANYGYTF.

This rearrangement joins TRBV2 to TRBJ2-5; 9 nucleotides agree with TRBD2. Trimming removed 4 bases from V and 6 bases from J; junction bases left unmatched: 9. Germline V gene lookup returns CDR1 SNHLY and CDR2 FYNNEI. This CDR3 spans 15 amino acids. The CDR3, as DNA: TGTGCCAGCAGTGTCGCGGGAGGGGGTCGGAAGACCCAGTACTTC. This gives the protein CASSVAGGGRKTQYF. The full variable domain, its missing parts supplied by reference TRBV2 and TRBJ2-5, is EPEVTQTPSHQVTQMGQEVILRCVPISNHLYFYWYRQILGQKVEFLVSFYNNEISEKSEIFDDQFSVERPDGSNFTLKIRSTKLEDSAMYFCASSVAGGGRKTQYFGPGTRLLVL.